This TCR beta chain was sequenced during a study of beta chain features in type 1 diabetes. Study observations and caveats: The study found moderately but significantly shorter TCRB CDR3s in all four CD4+ subsets of Type 1 diabetes patients. PCR might show a preference for shorter templates, equally across patients and controls.

Cells sorted by CD45RO/CCR7/CD25/CD127/CD95/CD27 comprised CD4+ naive, central memory, regulatory and stem cell-like memory cells. Each population that was sorted was more than 98% pure. As every portion of the isolated RNA was reverse transcribed, the sequencing read expressed TCRB transcripts. Here immunoSEQ multiplex PCR was the method, and the copy in TCRdb shows in-frame clones only, minus some. The profile shows 200,000 to 300,000 clones, less than 35% of them singletons. The ends were cut back, 4 bases at V and 0 bases at J, with 14 bases in the middle. The length of the CDR3 is 15 residues. CDR1 is SGHRS, CDR2 YFSETQ, per germline. With respect to this clone: Antigen: not known.

This chain connects TRBV5-1 to TRBJ2-7; D unresolved. The sample taken for sequencing was central memory CD4+ T cells from blood. This clonotype was sampled from a man aged 25-45 years in good health. The CDR3 DNA reads TGCGCCAGCAGCCAGCACTCCAGGAGCTCCTACGAGCAGTACTTC. Its protein product is CASSQHSRSSYEQYF.